Below, 30 T cell receptor beta chains from the same sample are listed, as sequenced in a study of blood T cell repertoires in COVID-19. The table came from immunoSEQ multiplex PCR; TCRdb's copy has only in-frame clones and leaves some out. The sample has 100,000 to 150,000 clones; around 88% are singletons. Material for sequencing was peripheral blood. These receptor sequences come from a man in his sixties with COVID-19, enrolled during active disease.

The genes are TRBV5-1 and TRBJ1-5; 7 bases map to TRBD1. Germline loops: CDR1 SGHRS, CDR2 YFSETQ. This CDR3 spans 15 amino acids. Unmatched junction bases numbered 8, after V lost 1 base and J lost 7 bases. The CDR3 spells CASSLSTGNGQPQHF. CDR3 DNA: TGCGCCAGCAGCTTGTCGACAGGGAACGGACAGCCCCAGCATTTT.

The chain links TRBV5-1 to TRBJ1-2, with 7 bases fitting TRBD1. J gave up 6 bases and V 1 base, and 6 bases lay outside the gene matches. The CDR3 spans 14 residues. The germline V gene has CDR1 SGHRS and CDR2 YFSETQ. CDR3 in DNA: TGCGCCAGCAGCTTGCGCCCGGGGACAGATGGCTACACCTTC. Protein: CASSLRPGTDGYTF.

This clone was found a few times. J is TRBJ2-1 and V is TRBV9; the D is unclear. V was shortened by 0 bases and J by 8 bases, with 6 bases between the two germline ends. Germline values: CDR1 SGDLS, CDR2 YYNGEE. CDR3 size: 12 residues. CDR3 bases: TGTGCCAGCAGCGTAGCGAGCCATGAGCAGTTCTTC. It yields the protein CASSVASHEQFF.

CDR3 in amino acids: CASSQGIIGNTIYF. The CDR3 coding sequence is TGTGCCAGCTCGCAGGGGATTATTGGAAACACCATATATTTT. This sequence joins TRBV2 and TRBJ1-3, with D possibly TRBD1 on 6 matching bases. Per the germline V gene, CDR1 is SNHLY and CDR2 is FYNNEI. There are 14 residues in the CDR3. With 8 bases removed from V and 3 bases from J, the gap between germline ends came to 14 bases.

V gene TRBV15 combines with J gene TRBJ1-2, with D uncertain. Trimming left V 0 bases short and J 5 bases short, with 7 bases between. Germline CDR1 is LNHNV and CDR2 is YYDKDF (reference sequence). This CDR3 is built from 13 residues. This chain's CDR3 is CATSRDRNYGYTF. In nucleotides, the CDR3 is TGTGCCACCAGCAGAGACAGGAATTATGGCTACACCTTC.

This rearrangement joins TRBV28 to TRBJ1-2, with 7 bases matching TRBD1. Germline CDR1 MDHEN, CDR2 SYDVKM. After removal of 1 base from V and 3 bases from J, the junction contained 14 bases not matched to a gene. This CDR3 contains 18 residues. CDR3: CASSLFGGLDRRHYGYTF. The CDR3, as DNA: TGTGCCAGCAGTTTATTCGGAGGACTGGACAGGAGGCACTATGGCTACACCTTC.

The chain employs TRBV19 and TRBJ1-4; 9 positions agree with TRBD1. After removal of 8 bases from V and 7 bases from J, the junction contained 11 bases not matched to a gene. Germline lookup yields CDR1 LNHDA and CDR2 SQIVND (reference sequence). This CDR3 is 15 amino acids long. The CDR3 bases are TGTGCCAGTGATCCCTCCGGGACAGGGTTTGAAAAACTGTTTTTT. Residues: CASDPSGTGFEKLFF. The full variable domain, completed using reference TRBV19 and TRBJ1-4, is DGGITQSPKYLFRKEGQNVTLSCEQNLNHDAMYWYRQDPGQGLRLIYYSQIVNDFQKGDIAEGYSVSREKKESFPLTVTSAQKNPTAFYLCASDPSGTGFEKLFFGSGTQLSVL.

The chain links TRBV4-1 to TRBJ2-5; TRBD1 aligns across 9 bases. The CDR3 has 17 residues. With V trimmed by 0 bases and J by 5 bases, 10 bases remained unmatched. CDR1 is MGHRA, CDR2 YSYEKL, per germline. The CDR3 bases are TGCGCCAGCAGCCAAGATTCACAGGGGGCGCGGGGGGAGACCCAGTACTTC. It yields the protein CASSQDSQGARGETQYF.

V and J are TRBV11-2 and TRBJ1-2; TRBD1 is a possible D gene (5 bases). Germline CDR1 is SGHAT and CDR2 is FQNNGV. The CDR3 spans 15 residues. V lost 1 base and J lost 0, with 9 bases in between. DNA of the CDR3: TGTGCCAGCAGCTTAGGGTCAGGGCCTAACTATGGCTACACCTTC. Translation: CASSLGSGPNYGYTF.

The chain is built from TRBV7-2 and TRBJ2-2; D is possibly TRBD1 (6 bases). The germline V and J ends were trimmed by 7 bases and 5 bases, with 14 bases remaining between them. Germline CDR1 and CDR2: SGHTA and FQGNSA. This CDR3 is 14 amino acids long. CDR3 in DNA: TGTGCCAGCACCCAGGGGTTTAGGACCGGGGAGCTGTTTTTT. Protein sequence: CASTQGFRTGELFF.

The chain couples TRBV9 to TRBJ1-4, with D unresolved. The CDR3 is 13 residues long. Looked up from germline, CDR1 is SGDLS and CDR2 is YYNGEE. Trimming stripped 3 bases from V and 7 bases from J, with 10 bases between. The CDR3 bases are TGTGCCAGCAGCGCCAGTAGCCGTGAAAAACTGTTTTTT. Translation gives CASSASSREKLFF.

This chain links TRBV11-2 with TRBJ1-1, with 7 bases aligning to TRBD1. The CDR3 loop spans 17 amino acids. V lost 5 bases and J lost 8; bases outside the gene matches: 20. CDR1 and CDR2 (germline): SGHAT, FQNNGV. In DNA form, the CDR3 reads TGTGCCAGCAGCCCCCATGGTAGACAGGGTTTTTTGCGGGAAGCTTTCTTT. Translated: CASSPHGRQGFLREAFF.

This clone was counted a single time. The chain combines TRBV2 with TRBJ2-3; D gene unclear. The V gene lost 3 bases and the J gene lost 3 bases, with 10 bases spanning the gap. The CDR3 length is 14 residues. Germline V gene lookup returns CDR1 SNHLY and CDR2 FYNNEI. The CDR3 bases are TGTGCCAGCAGTGACCTCGTCAGGACAGATACGCAGTATTTT. As protein: CASSDLVRTDTQYF.

The chain is built from TRBV5-1 and TRBJ1-2; D gene uncertain. The CDR3 contains 14 residues. V dropped 2 bases and J dropped 0 bases, with 8 bases sitting between them. Germline V gene lookup returns CDR1 SGHRS and CDR2 YFSETQ. This chain's CDR3 is CASSFGGTNYGYTF. The CDR3 DNA is TGCGCCAGCAGCTTCGGCGGAACTAACTATGGCTACACCTTC.

In this sample, this clone turned up a few times. The chain uses TRBV6-2 or TRBV6-3 and TRBJ2-2, with D hard to call. The CDR3 length is 15 residues. V was cut by 2 bases and J by 1 base, with 8 bases left in between. Per the germline V gene, CDR1 is MNHEY and CDR2 is SVGEGT. As DNA, the CDR3 is TGTGCCAGCAGTTACGGTGCGGTGAACACCGGGGAGCTGTTTTTT. This encodes CASSYGAVNTGELFF.

This clone has a handful of counts. The CDR3 spells CAISGDRGMNTEAFF. The CDR3, as DNA: TGTGCCATCAGTGGGGACAGGGGCATGAACACTGAAGCTTTCTTT. The V call is TRBV10-3, the J call TRBJ1-1; the match to TRBD1 covers 10 bases. The V gene end was trimmed by 4 bases and the J gene end by 0 bases; junction bases not matched to a gene: 2. There are 15 residues in the CDR3. Germline CDR1 reads ENHRY; CDR2 reads SYGVKD.

The chain has TRBV5-6 and TRBJ2-6; D gene unclear. The V gene lost 0 bases and the J gene lost 4 bases, with 8 bases spanning the gap. This CDR3 has 15 residues. Germline CDR1 is SGHDT and CDR2 is YYEEEE. The CDR3: CASSLGILGANVLTF. The CDR3 nucleotides read TGTGCCAGCAGCTTGGGAATACTGGGGGCCAACGTCCTGACTTTC.

The CDR3 nucleotides read TGCGCCAGCAGCCAAGAACCGGGGGCTAATGAAAAACTGTTTTTT. This sequence encodes CASSQEPGANEKLFF. The chain employs TRBV4-1 and TRBJ1-4, with D possibly TRBD1 on 5 matching bases. Germline V gives CDR1 MGHRA, CDR2 YSYEKL. V was shortened by 0 bases and J by 3 bases, with 8 bases between the two germline ends. This CDR3 has 15 residues.

This sequence joins TRBV9 and TRBJ1-3; unclear D gene. Looked up from germline, CDR1 is SGDLS and CDR2 is YYNGEE. The CDR3 has 15 amino acids. V was trimmed by 0 bases and J by 0 bases, leaving 7 bases between them. The CDR3 sequence: CASSVVGSSGNTIYF. In DNA form, the CDR3 reads TGTGCCAGCAGCGTAGTAGGGAGCTCTGGAAACACCATATATTTT.

The V gene is TRBV29-1, the J gene TRBJ1-1; TRBD1 matches 8 bases. Germline V CDR1 and CDR2: SQVTM, ANQGSEA. CDR3 length: 17 residues. The trim removed 2 bases at V and 1 base at J, leaving 12 bases unmatched. The CDR3 DNA is TGCAGCGTTGAAAGGGGCAGGGGGCTAGGTAAGAACACTGAAGCTTTCTTT. Translation gives CSVERGRGLGKNTEAFF.

The chain uses TRBV14 and TRBJ2-5; D is unresolved. Trimming left V 0 bases short and J 2 bases short, with 7 bases between. The germline CDR1 and CDR2 sequences are SGHDN and FVKESK. This CDR3 has 14 residues. For the CDR3, the DNA is TGTGCCAGCAGCCAAGAGACAACTCAAGAGACCCAGTACTTC. It translates to CASSQETTQETQYF.

This clone was detected a few times. The CDR3 protein is CASSPSSYNSPLHF. CDR3 coding DNA: TGTGCCAGCAGCCCGAGCTCCTATAATTCACCCCTCCACTTT. The chain links TRBV5-4 to TRBJ1-6, with no clear D. The CDR3 runs 14 residues. V was shortened by 4 bases and J by 0 bases, with 5 bases between the two germline ends. The germline CDR1 and CDR2 sequences are SGHNT and YYREEE (reference sequence).

This clone was recorded once. V gene TRBV5-3 combines with J gene TRBJ1-6; 7 positions match TRBD1. TRBV5-3 is noted as an ORF with a role that remains uncertain. The junction had 8 bases not matched to a gene; V was cut back by 4 bases and J by 7 bases. The CDR3 totals 15 residues. The CDR3: CARSLFPGGNSPLHF. The CDR3 bases are TGTGCCAGAAGCCTATTTCCAGGGGGGAATTCACCCCTCCACTTT.

CDR3 DNA sequence: TGTGCCAGCAGTTTAGGTCCAGGGGCTAATGAAAAACTGTTTTTT. The encoded protein is CASSLGPGANEKLFF. The V and J genes are TRBV27 and TRBJ1-4; D perhaps matches TRBD1 (6 bases). Germline CDR1 MNHEY, CDR2 SMNVEV (reference sequence). V lost 2 bases and J lost 3, with 10 bases in between. This CDR3 is 15 amino acids long.

This chain joins TRBV28 and TRBJ1-1, with D unresolved. This CDR3 is 12 amino acids long. V lost 4 bases to trimming and J lost 1 base, with 4 bases between them. CDR1 is MDHEN and CDR2 is SYDVKM in the germline V gene. CDR3 DNA: TGTGCCAGCAGTTCAGGGAACACTGAAGCTTTCTTT. As protein: CASSSGNTEAFF. Together with reference TRBV28 and TRBJ1-1, the CDR3 gives the full variable domain: DVKVTQSSRYLVKRTGEKVFLECVQDMDHENMFWYRQDPGLGLRLIYFSYDVKMKEKGDIPEGYSVSREKKERFSLILESASTNQTSMYLCASSSGNTEAFFGQGTRLTVV.

The V and J genes are TRBV2 and TRBJ1-2; D unclear. This CDR3 comprises 13 residues. Germline lookup yields CDR1 SNHLY and CDR2 FYNNEI. V dropped 5 bases and J dropped 1 base, with 8 bases sitting between them. CDR3 DNA: TGTGCCAGCAGTATGACAAGTAACTATGGCTACACCTTC. Translation: CASSMTSNYGYTF.

This chain connects TRBV7-9 to TRBJ1-2; 9 bases line up with TRBD1. CDR3 length: 14 residues. V dropped 7 bases and J dropped 2; count of bases not matched to a gene: 5. Germline V lookup: CDR1 SEHNR, CDR2 FQNEAQ (reference sequence). Written as DNA, the CDR3 is TGTGCCAGCAAGTCCGGGACAGGGAACTATGGCTACACCTTC. Amino acid sequence: CASKSGTGNYGYTF.

The gene calls are TRBV7-9 and TRBJ1-1; 7 nucleotides agree with TRBD1. The V gene's germline CDR1 is SEHNR and CDR2 FQNEAQ (reference sequence). The CDR3 is made up of 16 amino acids. The trim removed 1 base at V and 2 bases at J, leaving 7 bases unmatched. The CDR3 sequence is CASSLGFGTANTEAFF. The CDR3 nucleotides are TGTGCCAGCAGCTTAGGATTTGGGACAGCTAACACTGAAGCTTTCTTT. The whole variable domain, filled in from reference TRBV7-9 and TRBJ1-1, reads DTGVSQNPRHKITKRGQNVTFRCDPISEHNRLYWYRQTLGQGPEFLTYFQNEAQLEKSRLLSDRFSAERPKGSFSTLEIQRTEQGDSAMYLCASSLGFGTANTEAFFGQGTRLTVV.

The chain combines TRBV7-3 with TRBJ2-5; 10 positions agree with TRBD2. CDR3 length: 16 residues. V shed 5 bases and J 5 bases; nucleotides not matched to a gene: 11. Germline V gene lookup returns CDR1 SGHTA and CDR2 FQGTGA. This chain's CDR3 is CASSAYLAGEGETQYF. Here the CDR3 DNA reads TGTGCCAGCAGCGCATATCTAGCGGGGGAGGGGGAGACCCAGTACTTC.

V is TRBV18 and J is TRBJ1-1, with 8 bases matching TRBD1. CDR3 length: 13 residues. Per germline, CDR1 KGHSH and CDR2 LQKENI. After removal of 6 bases from V and 1 base from J, the junction contained 1 base not matched to a gene. In nucleotides, the CDR3 is TGTGCCAGCTCCACAGGGGGGAACACTGAAGCTTTCTTT. Protein: CASSTGGNTEAFF.